This record covers a single T cell receptor (beta chain). Its antigen remains undetermined. Base qualities are not provided; no much larger clone lies one nucleotide away. Peripheral blood CD8+ and CD4+ T cells from healthy donors, Susac syndrome patients and multiple sclerosis patients were profiled by high-throughput TCR beta sequencing. The multiple sclerosis controls were treatment-naive patients whose relapsing-remitting disease, either stable or active, fulfilled the revised McDonald criteria. Bulk CD8+ and CD4+ T cells were purified by magnetic negative isolation, whereas CD8+ TEMRA cells were enriched by FACS. Blood was drawn into EDTA tubes, processed within 24 hours, and PBMCs were isolated by density gradient centrifugation. PBMCs destined for TCR sequencing were cryopreserved in liquid nitrogen and later thawed in a 37 °C water bath. A purity of at least 90% was achieved for sorted or isolated CD4+, CD8+ and CD8+ TEMRA cells.

The data were obtained in a study of CD8 T cells in Susac syndrome (dated by TCRdb to between 2017 and 2020). Background for the entire study: The study used repertoire sequencing to test whether antigen drove CD8+ T cell activation and differentiation in Susac syndrome. The study at large found these results: The study acknowledged that relatively few individuals were included in the TCR sequencing and HLA analysis.

RNA was extracted using the RNeasy kit, and roughly 0.45 to 1 microgram was reverse transcribed with random hexamers. The immunoSEQ multiplex PCR assay, covering 54 Vbeta and 13 Jbeta segments, was used to amplify TCR beta CDR3 regions. Bias from PCR amplification was corrected by using a synthetic template baseline for primer optimization and for computational correction. Per the original workflow: Reads were annotated to V, D and J genes according to IMGT and were analyzed with immunoSEQ Analyzer, with only productive sequences retained. To calculate clonality, Shannon entropy was normalized by log2 of the number of productive unique sequences and then subtracted from one. Public and private clones were assessed among the 100 most prevalent clones of each patient and control. A clone was defined as Susac-specific if it was absent from the healthy and MS cohorts, from over a thousand published viral clones and from other ImmuneACCESS disease sequences. TCRdb trimmed public reads at Q25 via fastp, called clones via MiXCR and kept in-frame beta chains. Rows merge per CDR3 protein into single entries with the most common DNA and genes. TCRdb, rather than the study authors, made the V and J calls. The sample table lists a few hundred thousand distinct CDR3 sequences, over 90% of them with a count of one. Approximately 0.075% of the sample is in the top ten clones.

There are 13 amino acids in the CDR3, from cysteine to phenylalanine inclusive. This entry keeps only the CDR3 DNA: 39 bases, framed from base 1. The germline V gene provides CDR1 SGDLS and CDR2 YYNGEE. V gives up 4 bases and J gives up 11 bases, and the segment between their germline ends measures 18 bases. The rearranged chain carries TRBV9 and TRBJ1-1; the D segment cannot be called with confidence. The sequence was obtained from a human donor with multiple sclerosis. The source material was CD4+ T cells from PBMCs. Here the CDR3 is given as CASSPSGVAAAFF. The DNA reads as follows: TGTGCCAGCAGCCCTTCCGGGGTCGCTGCGGCTTTCTTT.